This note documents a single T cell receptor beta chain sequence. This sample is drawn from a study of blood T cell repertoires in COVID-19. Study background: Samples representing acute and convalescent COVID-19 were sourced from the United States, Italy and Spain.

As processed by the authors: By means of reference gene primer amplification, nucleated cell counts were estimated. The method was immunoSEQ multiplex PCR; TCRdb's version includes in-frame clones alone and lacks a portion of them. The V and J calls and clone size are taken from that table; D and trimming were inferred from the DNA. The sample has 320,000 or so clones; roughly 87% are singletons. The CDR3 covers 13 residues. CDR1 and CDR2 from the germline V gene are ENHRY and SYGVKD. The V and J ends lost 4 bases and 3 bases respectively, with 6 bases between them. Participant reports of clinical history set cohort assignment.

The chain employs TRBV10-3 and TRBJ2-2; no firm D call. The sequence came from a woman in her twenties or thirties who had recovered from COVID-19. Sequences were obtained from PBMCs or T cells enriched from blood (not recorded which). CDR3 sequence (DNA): TGTGCCATCAGTGGTGAGGACACCGGGGAGCTGTTTTTT. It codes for CAISGEDTGELFF.